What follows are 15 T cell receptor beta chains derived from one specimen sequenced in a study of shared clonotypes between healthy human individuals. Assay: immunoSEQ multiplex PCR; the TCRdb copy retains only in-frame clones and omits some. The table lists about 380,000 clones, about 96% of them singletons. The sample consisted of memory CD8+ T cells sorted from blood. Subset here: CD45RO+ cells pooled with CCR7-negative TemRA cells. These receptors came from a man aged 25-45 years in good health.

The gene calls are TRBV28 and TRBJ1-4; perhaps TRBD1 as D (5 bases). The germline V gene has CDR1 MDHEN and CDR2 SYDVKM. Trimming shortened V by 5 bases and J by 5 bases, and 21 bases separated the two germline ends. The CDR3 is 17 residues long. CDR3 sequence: CASSPLFPPGQNEKLFF. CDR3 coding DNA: TGTGCCAGCAGTCCGCTATTCCCGCCAGGGCAAAATGAAAAACTGTTTTTT.

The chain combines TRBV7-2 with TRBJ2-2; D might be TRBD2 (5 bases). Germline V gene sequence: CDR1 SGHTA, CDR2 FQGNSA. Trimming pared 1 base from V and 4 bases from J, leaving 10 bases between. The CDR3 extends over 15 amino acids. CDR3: CASSLGGSTTGELFF. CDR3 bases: TGTGCCAGCAGCTTAGGAGGGAGTACCACCGGGGAGCTGTTTTTT.

CDR3 region: CASSIDRGAQPQHF. In nucleotides, the CDR3 is TGTGCCAGTAGTATAGACAGGGGAGCTCAGCCCCAGCATTTT. V is TRBV19 and J is TRBJ1-5; tentatively, D is TRBD1 (6 bases). The CDR3 totals 14 residues. Germline V gene sequence: CDR1 LNHDA, CDR2 SQIVND (reference sequence). The germline V and J ends were trimmed by 0 bases and 6 bases, with 9 bases remaining between them. The full variable domain, its missing parts supplied by reference TRBV19 and TRBJ1-5, is DGGITQSPKYLFRKEGQNVTLSCEQNLNHDAMYWYRQDPGQGLRLIYYSQIVNDFQKGDIAEGYSVSREKKESFPLTVTSAQKNPTAFYLCASSIDRGAQPQHFGDGTRLSIL.

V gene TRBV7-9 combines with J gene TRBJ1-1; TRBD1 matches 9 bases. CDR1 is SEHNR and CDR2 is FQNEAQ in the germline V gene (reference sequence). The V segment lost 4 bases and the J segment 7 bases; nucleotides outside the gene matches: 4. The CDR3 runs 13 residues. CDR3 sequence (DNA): TGTGCCAGCAGCTCGGGACAGGGCATTGAAGCTTTCTTT. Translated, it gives CASSSGQGIEAFF.

The DNA of the CDR3 is TGTGCCAGCATGCCTTGGGACAGGGGGGGGACTGAAGCTTTCTTT. Residues: CASMPWDRGGTEAFF. V gene TRBV6-5 combines with J gene TRBJ1-1; 11 nucleotides match TRBD1. This CDR3 region has 15 residues. Germline V lookup: CDR1 MNHEY, CDR2 SVGAGI. J lost 5 bases, V lost 7 bases, and 9 bases had no gene match.

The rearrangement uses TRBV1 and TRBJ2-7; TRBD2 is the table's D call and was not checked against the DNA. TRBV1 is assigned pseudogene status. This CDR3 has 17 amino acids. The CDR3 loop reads CTSSQFFGAGGSNEQYF. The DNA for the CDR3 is TGCACCAGCAGCCAATTCTTTGGAGCGGGAGGTTCCAACGAGCAGTACTTC.

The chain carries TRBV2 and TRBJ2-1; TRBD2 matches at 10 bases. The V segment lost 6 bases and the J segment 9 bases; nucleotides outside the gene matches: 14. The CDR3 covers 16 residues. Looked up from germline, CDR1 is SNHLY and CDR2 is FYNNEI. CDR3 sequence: CASSGASGSSSSEQFF. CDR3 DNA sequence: TGTGCCAGCAGCGGCGCTAGCGGGAGTTCATCCAGTGAGCAGTTCTTC. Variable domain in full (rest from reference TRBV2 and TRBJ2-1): EPEVTQTPSHQVTQMGQEVILRCVPISNHLYFYWYRQILGQKVEFLVSFYNNEISEKSEIFDDQFSVERPDGSNFTLKIRSTKLEDSAMYFCASSGASGSSSSEQFFGPGTRLTVL.

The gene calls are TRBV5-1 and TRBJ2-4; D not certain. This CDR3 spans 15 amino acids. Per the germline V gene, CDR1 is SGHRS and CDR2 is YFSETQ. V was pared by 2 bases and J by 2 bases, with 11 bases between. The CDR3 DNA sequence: TGCGCCAGCAGCTTAGAGTTCCAGACCAAAAACATTCAGTACTTC. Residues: CASSLEFQTKNIQYF.

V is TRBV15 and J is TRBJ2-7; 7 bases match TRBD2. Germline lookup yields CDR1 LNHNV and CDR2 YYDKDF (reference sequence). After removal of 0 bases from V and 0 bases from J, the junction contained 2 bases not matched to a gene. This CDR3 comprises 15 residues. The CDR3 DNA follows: TGTGCCACCAGCAGAGAACTAGCGAGCTCCTACGAGCAGTACTTC. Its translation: CATSRELASSYEQYF.

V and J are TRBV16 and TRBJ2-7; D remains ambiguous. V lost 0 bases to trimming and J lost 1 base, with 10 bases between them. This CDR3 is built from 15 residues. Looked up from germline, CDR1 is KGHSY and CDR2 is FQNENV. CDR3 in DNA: TGTGCCAGCAGCCAATCAGGGCGTTTTTCCTACGAGCAGTACTTC. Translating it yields CASSQSGRFSYEQYF.

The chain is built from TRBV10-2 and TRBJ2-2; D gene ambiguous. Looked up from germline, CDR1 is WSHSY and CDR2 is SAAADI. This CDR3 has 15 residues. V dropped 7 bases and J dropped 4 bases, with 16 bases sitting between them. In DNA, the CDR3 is TGCGCCAGCAATGGGCTAGTACGAAGCACCGGGGAGCTGTTTTTT. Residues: CASNGLVRSTGELFF.

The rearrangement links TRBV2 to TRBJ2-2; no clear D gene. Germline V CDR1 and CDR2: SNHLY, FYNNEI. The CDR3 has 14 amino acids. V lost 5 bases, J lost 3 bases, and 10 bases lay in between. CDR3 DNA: TGTGCCAGCAGTCCTCAGGAGTACACCGGGGAGCTGTTTTTT. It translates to CASSPQEYTGELFF. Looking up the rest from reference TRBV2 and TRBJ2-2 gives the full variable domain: EPEVTQTPSHQVTQMGQEVILRCVPISNHLYFYWYRQILGQKVEFLVSFYNNEISEKSEIFDDQFSVERPDGSNFTLKIRSTKLEDSAMYFCASSPQEYTGELFFGEGSRLTVL.

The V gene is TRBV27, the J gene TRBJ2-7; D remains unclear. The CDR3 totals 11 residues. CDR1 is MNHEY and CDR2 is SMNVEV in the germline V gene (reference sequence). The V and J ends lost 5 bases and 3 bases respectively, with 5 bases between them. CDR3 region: CASSHNYEQYF. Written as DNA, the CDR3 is TGTGCCAGCAGTCACAACTACGAGCAGTACTTC.

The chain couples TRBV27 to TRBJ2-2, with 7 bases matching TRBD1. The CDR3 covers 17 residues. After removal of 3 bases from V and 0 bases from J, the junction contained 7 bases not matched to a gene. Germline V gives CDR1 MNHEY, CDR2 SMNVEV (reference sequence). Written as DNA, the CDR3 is TGTGCCAGCAGTTTTAATCGGGACAGCGCGAACACCGGGGAGCTGTTTTTT. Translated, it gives CASSFNRDSANTGELFF.

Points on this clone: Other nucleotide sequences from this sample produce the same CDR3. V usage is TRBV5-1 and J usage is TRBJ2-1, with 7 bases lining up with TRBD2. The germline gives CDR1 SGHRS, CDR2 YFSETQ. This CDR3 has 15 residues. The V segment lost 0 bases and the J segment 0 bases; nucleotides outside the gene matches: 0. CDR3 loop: CASSLGGSSYNEQFF. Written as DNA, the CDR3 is TGCGCCAGCAGCTTGGGCGGGAGCTCCTACAATGAGCAGTTCTTC.